What follows are 8 T cell receptor beta chains derived from one specimen sequenced in a study of technical replicates of blood from several donors. Measured with immunoSEQ multiplex PCR; TCRdb has only the in-frame clones, and not every one. Seen here are some 48,000 clones, 80% to 95% observed once, and the top ten hold roughly 3.9%. Sequencing was carried out using PBMCs. The receptors were sampled from a human donor in good health. Some clones in this sample may be carry-over from other donors' samples.

The rearrangement uses TRBV11-2 and TRBJ2-7; 9 bases are shared with TRBD1. This CDR3 has 17 residues. Germline loops: CDR1 SGHAT, CDR2 FQNNGV. The trim removed 6 bases at V and 2 bases at J, leaving 14 bases unmatched. For the CDR3, the DNA is TGTGCCAGCAGTCCAGTGCGATTTGACAGGGGGACCTACGAGCAGTACTTC. It is translated as CASSPVRFDRGTYEQYF. Full variable domain (missing parts from reference TRBV11-2 and TRBJ2-7): EAGVAQSPRYKIIEKRQSVAFWCNPISGHATLYWYQQILGQGPKLLIQFQNNGVVDDSQLPKDRFSAERLKGVDSTLKIQPAKLEDSAVYLCASSPVRFDRGTYEQYFGPGTRLTVT.

The V call is TRBV29-1, the J call TRBJ2-5; D uncertain. The germline V and J ends were trimmed by 6 bases and 7 bases, with 9 bases remaining between them. The CDR3 spans 10 residues. CDR1 is SQVTM, CDR2 ANQGSEA, per germline. CDR3 bases: TGCAGCGTCGCCACCGGGACCCAGTACTTC. It codes for CSVATGTQYF.

J is TRBJ1-5 and V is TRBV19; D unresolved. The CDR3 is 16 residues long. The V and J ends lost 7 bases and 7 bases respectively, with 23 bases between them. Germline V gene data show CDR1 as LNHDA and CDR2 as SQIVND (reference sequence). As DNA, the CDR3 is TGTGCCAGTACCCCGGAAGGTCGAGGGTTGGACCAGCCCCAGCATTTT. Translation: CASTPEGRGLDQPQHF.

The rearrangement uses TRBV11-2 and TRBJ2-7; 9 bases line up with TRBD2. Germline trimming cut 5 bases from V and 0 bases from J; bases unmatched to any gene: 5. This CDR3 has 15 amino acids. Germline values: CDR1 SGHAT, CDR2 FQNNGV. DNA of the CDR3: TGTGCCAGCAGCCCAGTAGCGGGAGTCTCCTACGAGCAGTACTTC. It is translated as CASSPVAGVSYEQYF.

The rearrangement uses TRBV19 and TRBJ1-1; D is uncertain. CDR1 and CDR2 (germline): LNHDA, SQIVND (reference sequence). This CDR3 spans 14 amino acids. V shed 7 bases and J shed 6 bases, with 18 bases lying between them. The DNA of the CDR3 is TGTGCCAGTATGGTCCCAGAGTTGAGGGCTGAAGCTTTCTTT. Translation: CASMVPELRAEAFF.

This clone was found once. The chain links TRBV2 to TRBJ1-6; a weak D match, TRBD1 (5 bases). The CDR3 has 12 residues. Germline V CDR1 and CDR2: SNHLY, FYNNEI. The V end lost 2 bases, the J end lost 13 bases, and 9 bases lay between the germline ends. The CDR3 loop is CASSEPYRPLHF. The CDR3 region has the DNA TGTGCCAGCAGTGAACCTTACAGGCCCCTCCACTTT.

The genes are TRBV4-2 and TRBJ1-1; 8 bases are shared with TRBD1. V lost 0 bases to trimming and J lost 4 bases; unmatched junction nucleotides: 13. This CDR3 is 18 amino acids long. Germline CDR1 and CDR2: LGHNA and YNFKEQ. DNA for the CDR3: TGTGCCAGCAGCCAAGATTTAAGGGGACCCACAGGGGGCACTGAAGCTTTCTTT. This sequence encodes CASSQDLRGPTGGTEAFF.

The gene calls are TRBV7-6 and TRBJ2-1; D might be TRBD2 (5 bases). This CDR3 comprises 15 residues. In germline, CDR1 is SGHVS, CDR2 FNYEAQ. V shed 5 bases and J shed 5 bases, with 16 bases lying between them. The CDR3 region has the DNA TGTGCCAGCAGCAACACTAGGGAAATTGACAATGAGCAGTTCTTC. It specifies CASSNTREIDNEQFF.